This TCR beta chain was captured in a study of CD8+ T cells in alopecia areata. Study overall: Scalp area affected, as a percentage, set the severity score of treated patients.

The CDR3 spans 16 residues. Trimming cost V 3 bases and J 4 bases; bases outside gene matches: 10. CDR1 and CDR2 (germline): MNHEY, SMNVEV (reference sequence). Whole-study findings and limits: Higher clonality than in normal scalp was seen in lesional scalp, especially alopecia totalis/universalis. Mice showed clearer TCR sharing than patients did, a gap that was possibly HLA-related.

Points on this clone: Its cognate antigen is unknown.

Extraction and reverse transcription of RNA yielded cDNA as the sequencing template. Profiling relied on immunoSEQ multiplex PCR, and the TCRdb table lists in-frame clones only, not all of them. The sample includes some 58,000 clones, 40% to 55% of them seen just once. Documented treatment: oral pan-JAK inhibitor, 5-10 mg twice daily. Patients with alopecia areata provided lesional scalp punch biopsies as well as peripheral blood. The TCR sequence derives from a human donor with alopecia areata. J is TRBJ2-3 and V is TRBV27, with 7 bases aligning to TRBD2. The sequenced sample was CD8+ T cells sorted from blood, obtained at approximately week 37, from a patient treated with tofacitinib. The CDR3 spells CASSFLTGGGADTQYF. The CDR3 nucleotides read TGTGCCAGCAGTTTCTTGACGGGAGGTGGCGCAGATACGCAGTATTTT.